One and the same sample provided the 19 T cell receptor beta chains below, sequenced in a study of T cells in Graves' hyperthyroidism and ophthalmopathy. TCR beta CDR3 sequences were amplified from RNA transcripts. HTBI primers were the set used in a first-round RT-PCR of the TCR CDR3. Via MiXCR, TCRdb re-called the multiplex PCR reads, giving one row per CDR3 protein. Here the sample spans under 650,000 distinct CDR3 sequences, 16% being singletons. Specimen: blood. These receptor sequences come from a woman aged 25-40 years with Graves' hyperthyroidism.

This clonotype came up many times. The V gene is TRBV2, the J gene TRBJ2-5, with D uncertain. V lost 5 bases, J lost 5 bases, and 6 bases lay in between. The germline V gene has CDR1 SNHLY and CDR2 FYNNEI. CDR3 size: 11 residues. This CDR3 is CASSILETQYF. CDR3 DNA: TGTGCCAGCAGTATACTGGAGACCCAGTACTTC.

This clonotype was picked up many times. This chain connects TRBV29-1 to TRBJ2-3; D is possibly TRBD2 (6 bases). V lost 5 bases and J lost 5, with 11 bases in between. Germline V gene sequence: CDR1 SQVTM, CDR2 ANQGSEA. This CDR3 has 12 residues. The CDR3 loop reads CSVSQEGDTQYF. The DNA for the CDR3 is TGCAGCGTTTCTCAGGAGGGAGATACGCAGTATTTT.

This clonotype was counted at least ten times. The chain uses TRBV6-2 or TRBV6-3 and TRBJ2-3; 8 bases are a match to TRBD1. Trimming at V came to 4 bases and at J to 3 bases, leaving 3 bases not matched to a gene. Germline CDR1 and CDR2: MNHEY and SVGEGT. The CDR3 length is 14 residues. Here the CDR3 reads CASSSNRGTDTQYF. Written as DNA, the CDR3 is TGTGCCAGCAGTTCGAACAGGGGGACAGATACGCAGTATTTT.

This clonotype was found many times. The V gene is TRBV5-1, the J gene TRBJ2-7; either TRBD1 or TRBD2 may fit D (6 bases each). This CDR3 has 14 amino acids. From germline, CDR1 is SGHRS and CDR2 YFSETQ. Trimming pared 5 bases from V and 2 bases from J, leaving 14 bases between. This CDR3 reads CASRRGELAYEQYF. CDR3 DNA: TGCGCCAGCAGAAGGGGGGAACTGGCCTACGAGCAGTACTTC.

The chain carries TRBV27 and TRBJ2-2; D uncertain. The length of the CDR3 is 16 residues. Deletions cut 2 bases from V and 8 bases from J, with 18 bases between. Per germline, CDR1 MNHEY and CDR2 SMNVEV (reference sequence). As DNA, the CDR3 is TGTGCCAGCAGTTTAGTAACAGCCAGAAGTTCTGGGGAGCTGTTTTTT. It yields the protein CASSLVTARSSGELFF.

This clonotype was observed a few times. The chain recombines TRBV3-1 with TRBJ2-2; a weak D match, TRBD1 (5 bases). Germline CDR1 is LGHDT and CDR2 is YNNKEL (reference sequence). The V end was cut by 1 base, the J end by 0 bases, with 15 bases between. The CDR3 totals 18 residues. The CDR3 sequence is CASSQGVRGRANTGELFF. DNA of the CDR3: TGTGCCAGCAGCCAAGGTGTAAGGGGCCGCGCGAACACCGGGGAGCTGTTTTTT.

The CDR3 nucleotides read TGTGCCAGCAGCTTAACGCTGTGGGGACAGGGGGCGCGAGGCTACACCTTC. Protein: CASSLTLWGQGARGYTF. The chain recombines TRBV11-3 with TRBJ1-2, with 12 bases matching TRBD1. J was trimmed by 8 bases and V by 2 bases; bases with no gene match: 12. Germline assignment: CDR1 SGHNT and CDR2 YENEEA. CDR3 length equals 17 residues.

The rearrangement joins TRBV20-1 to TRBJ2-1; tentatively, D is TRBD1 (5 bases). CDR3 length equals 15 residues. CDR1 DFQATT and CDR2 SNEGSKA come from the germline V gene (reference sequence). V was pared by 8 bases and J by 6 bases, with 23 bases between. The CDR3 DNA reads as TGCAGTCCTTCCCTGGAAGGGGATCGAGGCAATGAGCAGTTCTTC. Translation gives CSPSLEGDRGNEQFF.

This sequence joins TRBV5-1 and TRBJ1-2; D remains unclear. Germline values: CDR1 SGHRS, CDR2 YFSETQ. This CDR3 contains 14 residues. Trimming stripped 0 bases from V and 4 bases from J, with 10 bases between. CDR3 loop: CASSLEGFPYGYTF. CDR3 coding DNA: TGCGCCAGCAGCTTGGAAGGGTTTCCCTATGGCTACACCTTC.

This clonotype was observed many times. The chain couples TRBV5-1 to TRBJ2-3; perhaps TRBD2 as D (5 bases). In germline, CDR1 is SGHRS, CDR2 YFSETQ. The CDR3 spans 16 residues. Deletions cut 0 bases from V and 3 bases from J, with 14 bases between. As DNA, the CDR3 is TGCGCCAGCAGCTTGGCAGCGGTCTTGATGACAGATACGCAGTATTTT. This gives the protein CASSLAAVLMTDTQYF.

The V call is TRBV10-3, the J call TRBJ1-5; tentatively, D is TRBD1 (5 bases). In germline, CDR1 is ENHRY, CDR2 SYGVKD. The CDR3 extends over 13 amino acids. Trimming pared 7 bases from V and 6 bases from J, leaving 13 bases between. CDR3 protein: CAITGVEGQPQHF. CDR3 nucleotides: TGTGCCATCACGGGGGTAGAAGGTCAGCCCCAGCATTTT.

This clonotype was counted at least ten times. The chain combines TRBV30 with TRBJ2-7; TRBD1 or TRBD2 may be the D gene (5 bases each). Trimming shortened V by 5 bases and J by 4 bases, and 6 bases separated the two germline ends. Germline lookup yields CDR1 GTSNPN and CDR2 SVGIG (reference sequence). The CDR3 runs to 10 residues. The CDR3 DNA is TGTGCCTGGGGGACGTACGAGCAGTACTTC. The encoded protein is CAWGTYEQYF.

With regard to this clonotype: A much larger clone sits a single nucleotide away, making a read error possible. The chain couples TRBV6-2 or TRBV6-3 to TRBJ2-1; 12 bases map to TRBD2. The better agreement between TRBJ2-7 and the DNA end casts doubt on the J call. Per the germline V gene, CDR1 is MNHEY and CDR2 is SVGEGT. This CDR3 has 15 residues. This CDR3 reads CASSRGLAGHNEQYF. CDR3 DNA: TGTGCCAGCAGCAGAGGACTAGCGGGACACAATGAGCAGTACTTC.

This clonotype has a handful of counts. V usage is TRBV28 and J usage is TRBJ1-5, with D possibly matching TRBD1 (6 bases). CDR3 length: 15 residues. Germline-derived CDR1 and CDR2 are MDHEN and SYDVKM. Trimming pared 3 bases from V and 4 bases from J, leaving 13 bases between. Here the CDR3 DNA reads TGTGCCAGCAGTTTTGGGGGGGCCGGAAATCAGCCCCAGCATTTT. Protein: CASSFGGAGNQPQHF. Together with reference TRBV28 and TRBJ1-5, the CDR3 gives the full variable domain: DVKVTQSSRYLVKRTGEKVFLECVQDMDHENMFWYRQDPGLGLRLIYFSYDVKMKEKGDIPEGYSVSREKKERFSLILESASTNQTSMYLCASSFGGAGNQPQHFGDGTRLSIL.

The chain has TRBV19 and TRBJ1-1; maybe TRBD1 (6 bases). CDR1 is LNHDA and CDR2 is SQIVND in the germline V gene (reference sequence). The CDR3 spans 12 residues. Trimming took 10 bases from V and 4 from J, leaving 13 bases between them. The CDR3 nucleotides read TGTGCCACCCGCCAGGGGATCACTGAAGCTTTCTTT. Translating gives CATRQGITEAFF.

The V gene is TRBV4-1, the J gene TRBJ2-2; 7 bases agree with TRBD1. The CDR3 spans 17 residues. With V trimmed by 2 bases and J by 5 bases, 11 bases remained unmatched. Germline-derived CDR1 and CDR2 are MGHRA and YSYEKL. CDR3 bases: TGCGCCAGCAGCCAAAACACAGGGGCTCGTAGGACCGGGGAGCTGTTTTTT. Translated: CASSQNTGARRTGELFF.

V and J are TRBV7-9 and TRBJ2-7, with 7 positions matching TRBD1. Trimming at V came to 5 bases and at J to 3 bases, leaving 13 bases not matched to a gene. From germline, CDR1 is SEHNR and CDR2 FQNEAQ (reference sequence). There are 16 residues in the CDR3. CDR3 in DNA: TGTGCCAGCAGCGTATTCGTACAGGGGTCCGGCTACGAGCAGTACTTC. Its translation: CASSVFVQGSGYEQYF.

This clonotype came up many times. The chain links TRBV7-2 to TRBJ1-1; the D is unclear. Trimming took off 5 bases at V and 2 bases at J, with 9 bases between the two ends. The CDR3 consists of 13 residues. Germline values: CDR1 SGHTA, CDR2 FQGNSA. CDR3 bases: TGTGCCAGCAGCCCATCATATAACACTGAAGCTTTCTTT. Its translation is CASSPSYNTEAFF.

Note on this clonotype: At one end the junction does not follow the germline gene, possibly because of a read error. This rearrangement joins TRBV18 to TRBJ1-5, with D maybe TRBD1 (5 bases). The CDR3 is 13 amino acids. Germline V gives CDR1 KGHSH, CDR2 LQKENI. The CDR3 sequence: CASSRQPNQPKHF. The CDR3 DNA is TGTGCCAGCTCGCGACAGCCCAATCAGCCCAAGCATTTT.